This T cell receptor (beta chain) was recorded in a study of T and B cells in COVID-19 patients. Multiplex PCR with BIOMED2 TRB-A/B primer pools amplified TRB rearrangements. TCRdb itself ran the multiplex PCR reads through MiXCR, one entry per CDR3 protein. The sample has just over 7,000 distinct CDR3 sequences, about 33% seen once. This CDR3 spans 14 amino acids. V was cut by 0 bases and J by 11 bases, with 17 bases left in between. The germline V gene has CDR1 MNHNY and CDR2 SVGAGI (reference sequence). Blood genomic DNA input for TRB amplification was about 240-550 ng. Material: blood. V and J are TRBV6-6 and TRBJ2-7; D possibly corresponds to TRBD2 (5 bases). The clonotype originates from a human donor with active COVID-19. Written as DNA, the CDR3 is TGTGCCAGCAGTTACTCGATGGCCCAGGAGGTTAAGTACGTC. It translates to CASSYSMAQEVKYV.